This T cell receptor beta chain emerged from a study of T-cell reconstitution after alpha-beta-depleted transplantation in children. A word on this clonotype: Relative to the germline gene, one junction end is altered; a read error may explain this.

TCRbeta library preparation incorporated unique molecular identifiers. TCRdb redid the calling of the PCR reads with MiXCR, one entry per CDR3 protein. The repertoire includes some 390,000 distinct CDR3 sequences, roughly 22% of them detected once, and around 4% sits in the top ten. The TCR was taken from a human donor who donated a stem cell graft to a child with acute myeloid leukemia. Sequenced material: PBMCs from the stem cell graft donor, taken from the stem cell graft.

For the CDR3, the DNA is TGTGCCATCAGCCCCGTGCCTAGCGGGGTCCAAGAGACCCAGTACTTC. Translated, it gives CAISPVPSGVQETQYF. This chain uses TRBV4-2 with TRBJ2-5, with TRBD2 matching over 9 bases. CDR1 and CDR2 from the germline V gene are LGHNA and YNFKEQ. The CDR3 covers 16 residues.